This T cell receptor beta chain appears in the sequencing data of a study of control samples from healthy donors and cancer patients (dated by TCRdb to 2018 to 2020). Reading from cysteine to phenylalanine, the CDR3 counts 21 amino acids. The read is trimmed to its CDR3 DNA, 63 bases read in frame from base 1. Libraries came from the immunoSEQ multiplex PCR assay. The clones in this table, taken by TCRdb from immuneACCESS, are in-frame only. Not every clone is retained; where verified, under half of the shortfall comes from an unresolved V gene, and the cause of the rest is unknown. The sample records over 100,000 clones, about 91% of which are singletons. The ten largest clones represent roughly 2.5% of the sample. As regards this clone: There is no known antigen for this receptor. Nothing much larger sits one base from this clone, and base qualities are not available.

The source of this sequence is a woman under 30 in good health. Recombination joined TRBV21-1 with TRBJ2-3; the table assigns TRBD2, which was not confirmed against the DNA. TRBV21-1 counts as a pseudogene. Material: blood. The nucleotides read TGTGCCAGCAGACAAAACGGGGGAAGCGGTTGGGAGATTACTAGCACAGATACGCAGTATTTT. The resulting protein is CASRQNGGSGWEITSTDTQYF.